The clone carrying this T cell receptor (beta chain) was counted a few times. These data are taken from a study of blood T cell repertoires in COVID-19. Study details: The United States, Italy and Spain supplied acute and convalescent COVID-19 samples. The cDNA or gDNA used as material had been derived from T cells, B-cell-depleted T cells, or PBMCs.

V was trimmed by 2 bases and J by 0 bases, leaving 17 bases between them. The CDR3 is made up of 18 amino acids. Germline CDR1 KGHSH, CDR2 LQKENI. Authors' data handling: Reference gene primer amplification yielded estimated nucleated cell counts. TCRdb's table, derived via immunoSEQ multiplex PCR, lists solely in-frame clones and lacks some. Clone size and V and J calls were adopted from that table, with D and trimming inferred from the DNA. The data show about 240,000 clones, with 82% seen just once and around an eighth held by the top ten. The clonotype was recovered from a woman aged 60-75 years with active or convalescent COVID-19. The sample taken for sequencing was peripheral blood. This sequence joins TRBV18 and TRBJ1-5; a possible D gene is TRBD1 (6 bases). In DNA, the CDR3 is TGTGCCAGCTCACCAACCCGACAGGCCTCCTATAGCAATCAGCCCCAGCATTTT. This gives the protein CASSPTRQASYSNQPQHF.